This T cell receptor beta chain originates from a study of blood T cell repertoires in COVID-19. Study summary: The samples span acute and convalescent COVID-19 from the United States, Italy and Spain.

Sequencing was performed with immunoSEQ multiplex PCR; in TCRdb, only in-frame clones are kept and a portion is missing. This table holds tens of thousands of clones, around 86% found once. Per germline, CDR1 ENHRY and CDR2 SYGVKD. The CDR3 is made up of 15 amino acids. The V end was cut by 6 bases, the J end by 2 bases, with 15 bases between. Sequencing used peripheral blood. The V and J genes are TRBV10-3 and TRBJ2-3, with D possibly being TRBD1 (7 bases). The clonotype originates from a human donor in a cohort sampled during active COVID-19. CDR3 in amino acids: CAISRQGGFTDTQYF. CDR3 DNA sequence: TGTGCCATCAGCCGCCAGGGGGGCTTCACAGATACGCAGTATTTT.